Each of the 13 T cell receptor beta chains below was sequenced from the same sample in a study of T cells in Graves' hyperthyroidism and ophthalmopathy. From RNA transcripts, TCR beta CDR3 regions were amplified. Initially, a first-round RT-PCR of the TCR CDR3 employed the HTBI primer set. From the multiplex PCR reads, TCRdb called clonotypes with MiXCR, one entry per CDR3 protein. The table records approximately 360,000 distinct CDR3 sequences, more than 15% of them present only once. Sequenced: blood. All receptors derive from a young woman with Graves' hyperthyroidism that later progressed to Graves' ophthalmopathy.

There are many counts of this clonotype. This chain links TRBV7-9 with TRBJ1-1; 7 positions match TRBD1. There are 16 residues in the CDR3. Germline loops: CDR1 SEHNR, CDR2 FQNEAQ (reference sequence). V was pared by 4 bases and J by 0 bases, with 8 bases of the junction left unmatched. Here the CDR3 reads CASSSPQGVMNTEAFF. Here the CDR3 DNA reads TGTGCCAGCAGCTCTCCGCAGGGGGTAATGAACACTGAAGCTTTCTTT. Full variable domain (outside the CDR3, taken from reference TRBV7-9 and TRBJ1-1): DTGVSQNPRHKITKRGQNVTFRCDPISEHNRLYWYRQTLGQGPEFLTYFQNEAQLEKSRLLSDRFSAERPKGSFSTLEIQRTEQGDSAMYLCASSSPQGVMNTEAFFGQGTRLTVV.

This clonotype was counted ten times or more. This chain uses TRBV19 with TRBJ2-3, with TRBD1 identical over 8 bases. The CDR3 runs 16 residues. Per germline, CDR1 LNHDA and CDR2 SQIVND (reference sequence). The J segment lost 3 bases and the V segment lost 5 bases, leaving 10 bases of the junction unmatched. This chain's CDR3 is CASSFDRGVLTDTQYF. CDR3 in DNA: TGTGCCAGTAGTTTCGACAGGGGTGTTCTAACAGATACGCAGTATTTT.

The table lists this clonotype with many counts. This chain joins TRBV7-8 and TRBJ2-3; no firm D call. Trimming took off 4 bases at V and 3 bases at J, with 8 bases between the two ends. Germline-derived CDR1 and CDR2 are SGHVS and FQNEAQ. The CDR3 runs 13 residues. The CDR3 region is CASSSSQTDTQYF. The CDR3 coding sequence is TGTGCCAGCAGCTCCTCCCAGACAGATACGCAGTATTTT.

This clonotype was observed at least ten times. J is TRBJ2-3 and V is TRBV20-1, with TRBD2 matching over 13 bases. The CDR3 sequence is 15 residues long. Looked up from germline, CDR1 is DFQATT and CDR2 is SNEGSKA (reference sequence). J gave up 6 bases and V 6 bases, and 9 bases lay outside the gene matches. This CDR3 is CSACGLAGVGDTQYF. The CDR3 nucleotides are TGCAGTGCGTGCGGACTAGCGGGAGTAGGTGATACGCAGTATTTT.

V is TRBV7-8 and J is TRBJ2-3, with TRBD2 matching 14 bases. The CDR3 extends over 16 amino acids. The J segment lost 4 bases and the V segment lost 0 bases, leaving 0 bases of the junction unmatched. Per the germline V gene, CDR1 is SGHVS and CDR2 is FQNEAQ. CDR3 residues: CASSLAGLAGADTQYF. In DNA, the CDR3 is TGTGCCAGCAGCTTAGCGGGACTAGCGGGAGCAGATACGCAGTATTTT.

This chain uses TRBV9 with TRBJ2-7; possible D gene TRBD1, 5 bases. Trimming pared 3 bases from V and 7 bases from J, leaving 20 bases between. Germline CDR1 reads SGDLS; CDR2 reads YYNGEE. The CDR3 consists of 15 residues. DNA of the CDR3: TGTGCCAGCAGCGAAGTAGGACACTCGTGGGGAGAGCAGTACTTC. Translated: CASSEVGHSWGEQYF.

This clonotype was seen a few times. The chain recombines TRBV19 with TRBJ1-1, with a possible D match to TRBD1 (5 bases). Germline V gene lookup returns CDR1 LNHDA and CDR2 SQIVND (reference sequence). CDR3 length equals 17 residues. V gave up 5 bases and J gave up 3 bases, with 22 bases separating them. The chain's CDR3 is CASSQSDRLAGDTEAFF. For the CDR3, the DNA is TGTGCCAGTAGTCAGTCCGACAGACTGGCGGGAGACACTGAAGCTTTCTTT.

This clonotype was recorded many times. The gene calls are TRBV7-2 and TRBJ2-1, with a possible D match to TRBD2 (6 bases). The CDR3 sequence is 17 residues long. CDR1 and CDR2 from the germline V gene are SGHTA and FQGNSA. V was shortened by 1 base and J by 7 bases, with 20 bases between the two germline ends. The CDR3 reads CASSLESVTSVRNEQFF. CDR3 in DNA: TGTGCCAGCAGCTTAGAGTCGGTGACTAGTGTTAGGAATGAGCAGTTCTTC.

This clonotype has only a few counts. The chain is built from TRBV18 and TRBJ1-5; D is unresolved. The V gene lost 2 bases and the J gene lost 0 bases, with 11 bases spanning the gap. Germline CDR1 is KGHSH and CDR2 is LQKENI. This CDR3 has 16 amino acids. The CDR3 protein is CASSPLAASSNQPQHF. Written as DNA, the CDR3 is TGTGCCAGCTCACCATTAGCCGCGAGTAGCAATCAGCCCCAGCATTTT.

This clonotype was seen a handful of times. This chain uses TRBV27 with TRBJ2-7; 10 bases match TRBD1. The junction had 6 bases not matched to a gene; V was cut back by 6 bases and J by 1 base. CDR1 and CDR2 (germline): MNHEY, SMNVEV (reference sequence). The CDR3 is made up of 15 amino acids. The CDR3: CASRIRDRGSYEQYF. CDR3 sequence (DNA): TGTGCCAGCAGAATCCGGGACAGGGGATCCTACGAGCAGTACTTC.

As regards this clonotype: A read error is possible here, since a much larger clone lies one base away. This sequence joins TRBV6-1 and TRBJ2-1, with 10 bases identical to TRBD2. J lost 7 bases, V lost 6 bases, and 12 bases had no gene match. The CDR3 extends over 16 amino acids. The germline V gene encodes CDR1 MNHNS and CDR2 SASEGT. DNA for the CDR3: TGTGCCAGCAGCACAACACTAGCGGGGCCGTATAATGAGCAGTTCTTC. Its translation: CASSTTLAGPYNEQFF.

This clonotype was seen repeatedly, ten times or more. The V and J genes are TRBV7-9 and TRBJ2-1, with a tentative D call TRBD1 (6 bases). In germline, CDR1 is SEHNR, CDR2 FQNEAQ (reference sequence). CDR3 length: 15 amino acids. The V gene lost 3 bases and the J gene lost 6 bases, with 15 bases spanning the gap. The CDR3 loop reads CASSFPGQSINEQFF. The CDR3 DNA reads TGTGCCAGCAGCTTCCCCGGACAGTCCATCAATGAGCAGTTCTTC.

A remark on this clonotype: It may be a read error: a sequence one base away is much more abundant. CDR3 protein: CASSVADRYEQHF. The CDR3 DNA reads as TGTGCCAGCAGCGTAGCGGACCGCTACGAGCAGCACTTC. V gene TRBV9 combines with J gene TRBJ2-7; D not certain. The germline gives CDR1 SGDLS, CDR2 YYNGEE. The CDR3 covers 13 residues. Variable domain in full (rest from reference TRBV9 and TRBJ2-7): DSGVTQTPKHLITATGQRVTLRCSPRSGDLSVYWYQQSLDQGLQFLIQYYNGEERAKGNILERFSAQQFPDLHSELNLSSLELGDSALYFCASSVADRYEQHFGPGTRLTVT.